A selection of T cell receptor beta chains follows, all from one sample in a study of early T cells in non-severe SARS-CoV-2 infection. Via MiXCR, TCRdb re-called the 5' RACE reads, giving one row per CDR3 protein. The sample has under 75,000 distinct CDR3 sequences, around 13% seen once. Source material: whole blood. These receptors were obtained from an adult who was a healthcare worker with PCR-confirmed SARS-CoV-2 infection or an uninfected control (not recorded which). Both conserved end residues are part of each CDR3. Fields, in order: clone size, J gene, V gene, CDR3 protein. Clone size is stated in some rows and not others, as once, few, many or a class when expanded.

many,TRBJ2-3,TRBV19,CASSPYRGLRDTQYF
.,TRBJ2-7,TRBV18,CASRSQYEQYF
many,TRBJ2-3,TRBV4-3,CASSQDSGTSGRDTQYF
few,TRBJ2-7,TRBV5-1,CASSQDASSYEQYF
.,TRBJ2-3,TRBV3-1,CASSPGRLAGGDTQYF
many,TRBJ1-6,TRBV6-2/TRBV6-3,CASTRSSYNSPLHF
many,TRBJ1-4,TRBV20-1,CSAPDRGGFGEKLFF
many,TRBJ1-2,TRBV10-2,CASSEARVIVDYTF
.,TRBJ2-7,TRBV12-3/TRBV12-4,CASSFGGLAGGEQYF
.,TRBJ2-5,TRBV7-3,CASSLGLGRAETQYF
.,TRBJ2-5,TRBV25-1,CASSTRDRGGETQYF
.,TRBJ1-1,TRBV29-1,CSVVDREAFF
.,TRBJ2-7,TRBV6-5,CASSPTSFPYEQYF
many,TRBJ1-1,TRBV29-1,CSASRDFIEAFF
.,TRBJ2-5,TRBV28,CASSPPPGQGEETQYF
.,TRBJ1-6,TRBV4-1,CASSQGQEYYNSPLHF
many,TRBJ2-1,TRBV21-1,CASSTRTGPYNEQFF
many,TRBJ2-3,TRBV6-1,CASSAAGTDTQYF
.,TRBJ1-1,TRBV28,CASSGDRSAFF
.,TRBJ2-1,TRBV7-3,CASSLIVSGYNEQFF
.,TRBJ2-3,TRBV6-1,CASRNSGTGRPDTQYF
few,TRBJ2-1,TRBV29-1,CSCLGGQPTSYNEQFF
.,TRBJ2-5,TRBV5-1,CASSWTGLETQYF
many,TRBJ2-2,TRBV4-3,CASSQETSGTSRSGELFF
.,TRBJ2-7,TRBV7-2,CASSLRAASSYEQYF
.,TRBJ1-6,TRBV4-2,CASSQETGKTVAPLHF
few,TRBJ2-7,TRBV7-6,CASSLEDRGQEQYF
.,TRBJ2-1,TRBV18,CVSSPKGNEQFF
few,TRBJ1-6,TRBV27,CASSLITPGGNSPLHF